The 30 T cell receptor beta chains reported below all come from one sample, sequenced in a study of blood T cell repertoires in COVID-19. Assay used: immunoSEQ multiplex PCR; TCRdb lists only in-frame clones, some missing. The repertoire includes approximately 120,000 clones, 70% to 80% of them detected once, and roughly 25% sits in the top ten. What was sequenced was peripheral blood. All receptors come from a human donor in a cohort sampled during active COVID-19.

This rearrangement joins TRBV5-1 to TRBJ2-5; D remains unclear. CDR1 SGHRS and CDR2 YFSETQ come from the germline V gene. V lost 0 bases, J lost 5 bases, and 11 bases lay in between. The CDR3 consists of 14 residues. The CDR3 region is CASSLGLPKETQYF. The CDR3 DNA sequence: TGCGCCAGCAGCTTGGGACTGCCCAAGGAGACCCAGTACTTC.

V is TRBV5-1 and J is TRBJ2-2; 10 positions agree with TRBD1. J gave up 5 bases and V 4 bases, and 8 bases lay outside the gene matches. The CDR3 consists of 16 residues. The germline CDR1 and CDR2 sequences are SGHRS and YFSETQ. CDR3 in DNA: TGCGCCAGCAGCAACGAGACAGGGGGCGCGACCGGGGAGCTGTTTTTT. Translated: CASSNETGGATGELFF.

The chain has TRBV6-5 and TRBJ1-1, with a possible D match to TRBD1 (5 bases). The CDR3 is 13 residues long. Per germline, CDR1 MNHEY and CDR2 SVGAGI. Deletions cut 6 bases from V and 4 bases from J, with 12 bases between. CDR3 nucleotides: TGTGCCAGCAGAGTTGACGGGGGCACTGAAGCTTTCTTT. It encodes CASRVDGGTEAFF.

Only one count was recorded for this clone. This rearrangement joins TRBV6-5 to TRBJ1-4; D possibly corresponds to TRBD1 (6 bases). V lost 5 bases, J lost 6 bases, and 13 bases lay in between. Looked up from germline, CDR1 is MNHEY and CDR2 is SVGAGI. The CDR3 is made up of 14 amino acids. CDR3 sequence (DNA): TGTGCCAGCAGTAAACAGGGATCGTATGAAAAACTGTTTTTT. Translation: CASSKQGSYEKLFF.

This clone was recorded once. The chain couples TRBV19 to TRBJ1-4; weak D call: TRBD1 (5 bases). This CDR3 comprises 12 residues. Germline V lookup: CDR1 LNHDA, CDR2 SQIVND (reference sequence). The V and J ends lost 4 bases and 5 bases respectively, with 5 bases between them. DNA for the CDR3: TGTGCCAGTAGTAAGGGGAATGAAAAACTGTTTTTT. This encodes CASSKGNEKLFF.

The chain couples TRBV25-1 to TRBJ2-5; TRBD2 is a possible D gene (7 bases). There are 15 residues in the CDR3. Deletions cut 3 bases from V and 5 bases from J, with 16 bases between. Germline values: CDR1 MGHDK, CDR2 SYGVNS. In nucleotides, the CDR3 is TGTGCCAGCAGTGAGGCGGGGGCGTTCTCGGAGACCCAGTACTTC. Its protein product is CASSEAGAFSETQYF.

A few counts support this clone. This chain links TRBV2 with TRBJ2-3, with D tentatively TRBD1 (5 bases). V shed 5 bases and J shed 2 bases, with 14 bases lying between them. Germline V gene lookup returns CDR1 SNHLY and CDR2 FYNNEI. CDR3 length equals 15 residues. CDR3 in amino acids: CASSLWAGPTDTQYF. The CDR3 DNA reads TGTGCCAGCAGTCTTTGGGCAGGGCCCACAGATACGCAGTATTTT.

V and J are TRBV6-5 and TRBJ2-2; possible D gene TRBD1, 5 bases. The CDR3 runs 13 residues. Germline CDR1 reads MNHEY; CDR2 reads SVGAGI. Trimming took off 6 bases at V and 1 base at J, with 6 bases between the two ends. The CDR3 coding sequence is TGTGCCAGCAGGGGGCGGAACACCGGGGAGCTGTTTTTT. It translates to CASRGRNTGELFF.

This clone was seen a single time. The V and J genes are TRBV30 and TRBJ1-1; unclear D gene. V was cut by 3 bases and J by 1 base, with 9 bases left in between. This CDR3 comprises 13 residues. Germline CDR1 is GTSNPN and CDR2 is SVGIG (reference sequence). CDR3 sequence: CAWREGRNTEAFF. The CDR3 DNA is TGTGCCTGGAGGGAGGGAAGGAACACTGAAGCTTTCTTT.

The gene calls are TRBV4-2 and TRBJ1-1; no definite D call. With 2 bases removed from V and 1 base from J, the gap between germline ends came to 11 bases. The CDR3 is 15 amino acids. Germline CDR1 is LGHNA and CDR2 is YNFKEQ. The CDR3 DNA reads TGTGCCAGCAGCCAATCCCACAGACAGAACACTGAAGCTTTCTTT. This codes for CASSQSHRQNTEAFF.

V gene TRBV18 combines with J gene TRBJ1-2, with 7 bases identical to TRBD1. Germline-derived CDR1 and CDR2 are KGHSH and LQKENI. The ends lost 2 bases at V and 4 bases at J; junction bases unmatched: 13. This CDR3 region has 17 residues. The CDR3 nucleotides are TGTGCCAGCTCACCATATGAGGGGGCCGGAGGAACCTATGGCTACACCTTC. As protein: CASSPYEGAGGTYGYTF.

The genes are TRBV20-1 and TRBJ2-7; D is perhaps TRBD1 (6 bases). The CDR3 is 11 residues long. The V end lost 6 bases, the J end lost 4 bases, and 10 bases lay between the germline ends. The germline V gene has CDR1 DFQATT and CDR2 SNEGSKA (reference sequence). DNA for the CDR3: TGCAGTGCAGCAGGGACATACGAGCAGTACTTC. Protein product: CSAAGTYEQYF.

This chain links TRBV9 with TRBJ2-2; 11 bases agree with TRBD2. The CDR3 is 16 residues long. With 7 bases clipped from V and 3 bases from J, the junction kept 8 bases outside the gene matches. Germline V gene sequence: CDR1 SGDLS, CDR2 YYNGEE. The CDR3 region is CASGLAGGPYTGELFF. CDR3 nucleotides: TGTGCCAGCGGATTAGCGGGAGGGCCTTACACCGGGGAGCTGTTTTTT.

V gene TRBV27 combines with J gene TRBJ2-1; 11 bases are shared with TRBD1. Losses at the gene ends were 5 bases for V and 6 bases for J; bases not matched to a gene: 3. The CDR3 sequence is 14 residues long. Per the germline V gene, CDR1 is MNHEY and CDR2 is SMNVEV (reference sequence). The DNA of the CDR3 is TGTGCCAGCAGTCTAGGGACAGGGGGCAATGAGCAGTTCTTC. As protein: CASSLGTGGNEQFF.

V gene TRBV12-5 combines with J gene TRBJ2-7; TRBD2 might be the D (6 bases). The CDR3 is 13 amino acids. CDR1 is LGHNT, CDR2 FRNRAP, per germline. Trimming cost V 1 base and J 5 bases, with 9 bases left between them. The CDR3: CASGLGLVDEQYF. The CDR3 bases are TGTGCTAGTGGTTTGGGACTAGTCGACGAGCAGTACTTC.

The J gene is TRBJ1-1, the V gene TRBV5-5; tentatively, D is TRBD1 (5 bases). Trimming shortened V by 0 bases and J by 3 bases, and 12 bases separated the two germline ends. This CDR3 spans 15 amino acids. Germline CDR1 reads SGHKS; CDR2 reads YYEKEE (reference sequence). The CDR3 is CASSLVGRAYTEAFF. CDR3 nucleotides: TGTGCCAGCAGCTTGGTGGGCAGGGCGTACACTGAAGCTTTCTTT.

The V gene is TRBV10-1, the J gene TRBJ1-5, with TRBD1 identical over 9 bases. CDR3 length: 18 residues. V shed 6 bases and J 3 bases; nucleotides not matched to a gene: 15. The germline CDR1 and CDR2 sequences are WNHNN and SYGVQD (reference sequence). The CDR3 nucleotides read TGCGCCAGCAGGAATCCATATAAGTGGGACAGGGCCAATCAGCCCCAGCATTTT. Its protein is CASRNPYKWDRANQPQHF.

V and J are TRBV14 and TRBJ2-6; D unresolved. CDR1 and CDR2 from the germline V gene are SGHDN and FVKESK. There are 18 residues in the CDR3. Deletions cut 4 bases from V and 0 bases from J, with 16 bases between. DNA of the CDR3: TGTGCCAGCAGCCCCATTAATGGTAGACTCTCTGGGGCCAACGTCCTGACTTTC. Translated, it gives CASSPINGRLSGANVLTF. The entire variable domain, with the rest obtained from reference TRBV14 and TRBJ2-6, is as follows: EAGVTQFPSHSVIEKGQTVTLRCDPISGHDNLYWYRRVMGKEIKFLLHFVKESKQDESGMPNNRFLAERTGGTYSTLKVQPAELEDSGVYFCASSPINGRLSGANVLTFGAGSRLTVL.

This clone was seen a single time. CDR3 sequence: CASSWMRISTDTQYF. The CDR3 nucleotides are TGTGCCAGCAGTTGGATGAGGATTAGCACAGATACGCAGTATTTT. The chain joins TRBV28 to TRBJ2-3; D uncertain. The CDR3 spans 15 residues. CDR1 and CDR2 (germline): MDHEN, SYDVKM. V lost 4 bases, J lost 0 bases, and 11 bases lay in between.

J is TRBJ1-2 and V is TRBV4-2; tentative D call: TRBD1 (6 bases). The CDR3 runs to 13 residues. Between the trimmed V and J ends, which lost 4 bases and 4 bases, there was a span of 10 bases. CDR1 is LGHNA, CDR2 YNFKEQ, per germline. In nucleotides, the CDR3 is TGTGCCAGCAGCCCTCAGGGGAGCTATGGCTACACCTTC. Residues: CASSPQGSYGYTF.

The CDR3 reads CASSPDRVQGADTQYF. In DNA, the CDR3 is TGTGCCAGCAGCCCGGACAGGGTTCAAGGGGCAGATACGCAGTATTTT. The V call is TRBV5-6, the J call TRBJ2-3, with TRBD1 identical over 8 bases. The CDR3 totals 16 residues. Germline V gene data show CDR1 as SGHDT and CDR2 as YYEEEE. V was clipped by 4 bases and J by 4 bases; unmatched bases: 11.

The chain carries TRBV10-3 and TRBJ2-2; possibly TRBD2 for D (5 bases). Trimming shortened V by 6 bases and J by 3 bases, and 11 bases separated the two germline ends. In germline, CDR1 is ENHRY, CDR2 SYGVKD. This CDR3 region has 14 residues. In DNA form, the CDR3 reads TGTGCCATCAGAGGACTTTCGGACACCGGGGAGCTGTTTTTT. Amino acids: CAIRGLSDTGELFF.

This sequence joins TRBV4-3 and TRBJ1-5; TRBD1 agrees at 8 bases. CDR3 length equals 14 residues. After removal of 5 bases from V and 7 bases from J, the junction contained 7 bases not matched to a gene. In germline, CDR1 is LGHNA, CDR2 YSLEER. CDR3 residues: CASSVRTGSQPQHF. As DNA, the CDR3 is TGCGCCAGCAGCGTTCGGACAGGGAGCCAGCCCCAGCATTTT.

The chain has TRBV9 and TRBJ2-3; D might be TRBD2 (5 bases). The CDR3 loop spans 14 amino acids. Germline V gene lookup returns CDR1 SGDLS and CDR2 YYNGEE. Trimming removed 4 bases from V and 0 bases from J, with 9 bases in between. The CDR3 DNA reads as TGTGCCAGCAGCTTGAGGACTAGCACAGATACGCAGTATTTT. The encoded protein is CASSLRTSTDTQYF.

This clone came up a few times. The V gene is TRBV7-9, the J gene TRBJ1-4, with TRBD1 matching 7 bases. J lost 4 bases, V lost 4 bases, and 6 bases had no gene match. The germline V gene encodes CDR1 SEHNR and CDR2 FQNEAQ (reference sequence). The CDR3 length is 15 residues. The CDR3 loop is CASSSPTGFNEKLFF. CDR3 in DNA: TGTGCCAGCAGCTCCCCGACAGGGTTTAATGAAAAACTGTTTTTT.

The V call is TRBV10-3, the J call TRBJ1-6; 7 nucleotides match TRBD1. The junction had 5 bases not matched to a gene; V was cut back by 2 bases and J by 10 bases. The CDR3 length is 14 residues. Germline CDR1 is ENHRY and CDR2 is SYGVKD. This chain's CDR3 is CAISEGRGNSPLHF. In DNA form, the CDR3 reads TGTGCCATCAGTGAGGGCAGGGGGAACTCACCCCTCCACTTT.

V gene TRBV27 combines with J gene TRBJ1-4; the D gene is possibly TRBD1 (5 bases). V lost 8 bases and J lost 2, with 9 bases in between. The CDR3 has 13 residues. Germline V gene sequence: CDR1 MNHEY, CDR2 SMNVEV (reference sequence). CDR3 DNA: TGTGCCAGCTCCCAGGGCACTAATGAAAAACTGTTTTTT. Amino acid sequence: CASSQGTNEKLFF.

The chain carries TRBV19 and TRBJ1-4, with D maybe TRBD1 (6 bases). The ends were cut back, 6 bases at V and 4 bases at J, with 21 bases in the middle. Germline V gives CDR1 LNHDA, CDR2 SQIVND (reference sequence). CDR3 length: 17 amino acids. The CDR3, as DNA: TGTGCCAGTAGAAAAGCGGCGGACAGCTTATTTAATGAAAAACTGTTTTTT. Protein sequence: CASRKAADSLFNEKLFF. Full variable domain (outside the CDR3, taken from reference TRBV19 and TRBJ1-4): DGGITQSPKYLFRKEGQNVTLSCEQNLNHDAMYWYRQDPGQGLRLIYYSQIVNDFQKGDIAEGYSVSREKKESFPLTVTSAQKNPTAFYLCASRKAADSLFNEKLFFGSGTQLSVL.

This chain uses TRBV19 with TRBJ2-2, with 9 bases that match TRBD1. V lost 10 bases to trimming and J lost 3 bases; unmatched junction nucleotides: 12. The CDR3 is 16 amino acids. Germline values: CDR1 LNHDA, CDR2 SQIVND (reference sequence). The CDR3 protein is CATRPGQGVYTGELFF. For the CDR3, the DNA is TGTGCCACCCGCCCGGGACAGGGAGTATACACCGGGGAGCTGTTTTTT.

The chain employs TRBV7-2 and TRBJ2-1; 11 positions agree with TRBD2. Germline V gives CDR1 SGHTA, CDR2 FQGNSA. The CDR3 is made up of 15 amino acids. V lost 2 bases, J lost 6 bases, and 3 bases stayed unmatched. CDR3 coding DNA: TGTGCCAGCAGCTTACTAGCGGGGGGCCTCAATGAGCAGTTCTTC. It encodes CASSLLAGGLNEQFF.